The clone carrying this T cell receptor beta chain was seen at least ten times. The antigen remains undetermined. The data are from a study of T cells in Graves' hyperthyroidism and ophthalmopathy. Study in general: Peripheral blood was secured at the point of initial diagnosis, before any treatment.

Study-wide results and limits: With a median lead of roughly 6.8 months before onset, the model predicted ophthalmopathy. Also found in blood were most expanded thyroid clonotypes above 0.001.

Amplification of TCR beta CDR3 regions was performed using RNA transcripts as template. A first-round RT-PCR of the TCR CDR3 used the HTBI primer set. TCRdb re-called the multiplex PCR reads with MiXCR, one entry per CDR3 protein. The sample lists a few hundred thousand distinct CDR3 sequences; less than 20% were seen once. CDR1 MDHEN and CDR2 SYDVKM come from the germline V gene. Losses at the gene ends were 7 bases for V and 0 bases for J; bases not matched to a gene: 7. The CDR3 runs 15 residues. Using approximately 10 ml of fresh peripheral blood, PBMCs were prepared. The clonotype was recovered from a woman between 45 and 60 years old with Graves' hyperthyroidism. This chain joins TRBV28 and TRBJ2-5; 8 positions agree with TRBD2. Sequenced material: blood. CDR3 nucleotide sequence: TGTGCCAGCAATGACGAGCGGGAGTACCAAGAGACCCAGTACTTC. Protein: CASNDEREYQETQYF.